The rows below give T cell receptor beta chains drawn from one sample of a study of control samples from healthy donors and cancer patients. Assay: immunoSEQ multiplex PCR; the TCRdb copy retains only in-frame clones and omits some. The sample records 150,000 to 200,000 clones, 80% to 90% being singletons. Sequenced material: blood. These receptors were taken from a woman in her 30s in good health. Each CDR3 is given with its conserved first and last residue. A D gene is named only where the DNA matches it firmly. Expanded clones are given a class, and other clones once, few, many or no size at all.

V gene: TRBV7-6; D gene: TRBD2; J gene: TRBJ2-5; clone size: NA; CDR3 protein: CASSLTLGTSGETQYF; CDR3 DNA: TGTGCCAGCAGCTTAACCCTAGGGACTAGCGGAGAGACCCAGTACTTC
V gene: TRBV24-1; D gene: NA; J gene: TRBJ2-2; clone size: many; CDR3 protein: CATSDLAEDTGELFF; CDR3 DNA: TGTGCCACCAGTGATTTGGCAGAAGACACCGGGGAGCTGTTTTTT
V gene: TRBV7-9; D gene: NA; J gene: TRBJ1-5; clone size: NA; CDR3 protein: CASSLGNSNQPQHF; CDR3 DNA: TGTGCCAGCAGCTTAGGCAATAGCAATCAGCCCCAGCATTTT
V gene: TRBV2; D gene: NA; J gene: TRBJ2-2; clone size: NA; CDR3 protein: CASSEARRGTGELFF; CDR3 DNA: TGTGCCAGCAGTGAAGCCCGGCGGGGCACCGGGGAGCTGTTTTTT
V gene: TRBV6-5; D gene: TRBD1; J gene: TRBJ1-6; clone size: NA; CDR3 protein: CASRTGQGDNSPLHF; CDR3 DNA: TGTGCCAGCAGGACGGGACAGGGGGATAATTCACCCCTCCACTTT
V gene: TRBV18; D gene: NA; J gene: TRBJ2-3; clone size: NA; CDR3 protein: CASSPRSLTSDTQYF; CDR3 DNA: TGTGCCAGCTCACCACGGAGCCTTACGTCAGATACGCAGTATTTT
V gene: TRBV19; D gene: TRBD1; J gene: TRBJ1-3; clone size: NA; CDR3 protein: CASRQTGQLIGNTIYF; CDR3 DNA: TGTGCCAGTAGGCAGACAGGGCAACTTATTGGAAACACCATATATTTT
V gene: TRBV5-1; D gene: NA; J gene: TRBJ2-3; clone size: NA; CDR3 protein: CASSLAQRDTQYF; CDR3 DNA: TGCGCCAGCAGCTTGGCCCAGCGTGATACGCAGTATTTT
V gene: TRBV29-1; D gene: NA; J gene: TRBJ2-7; clone size: few; CDR3 protein: CSVFVADYEQYF; CDR3 DNA: TGCAGCGTATTCGTGGCGGACTACGAGCAGTACTTC
V gene: TRBV7-9; D gene: TRBD2; J gene: TRBJ2-7; clone size: NA; CDR3 protein: CASTAGRAKQYF; CDR3 DNA: TGTGCCAGCACGGCAGGGAGGGCAAAGCAGTACTTC
V gene: TRBV19; D gene: NA; J gene: TRBJ1-1; clone size: NA; CDR3 protein: CASGVGHQEAFF; CDR3 DNA: TGTGCCAGTGGAGTGGGACATCAAGAAGCTTTCTTT
V gene: TRBV4-2; D gene: NA; J gene: TRBJ1-5; clone size: NA; CDR3 protein: CASSQLNGPSNQPQHF; CDR3 DNA: TGTGCCAGCAGCCAACTAAACGGTCCTAGCAATCAGCCCCAGCATTTT
V gene: TRBV7-8; D gene: TRBD1; J gene: TRBJ2-5; clone size: NA; CDR3 protein: CASSLSVLGDRAQETQYF; CDR3 DNA: TGTGCCAGCAGCTTATCTGTTCTTGGGGACAGGGCGCAAGAGACCCAGTACTTC
V gene: TRBV4-2; D gene: NA; J gene: TRBJ1-2; clone size: NA; CDR3 protein: CASSQGGAGMHGYTF; CDR3 DNA: TGTGCCAGCAGCCAAGGAGGGGCAGGGATGCATGGCTACACCTTC
V gene: TRBV30; D gene: NA; J gene: TRBJ1-2; clone size: NA; CDR3 protein: CAWIPTAGYGYTF; CDR3 DNA: TGTGCCTGGATCCCCACGGCGGGCTATGGCTACACCTTC
V gene: TRBV21-1; D gene: NA; J gene: TRBJ2-2; clone size: NA; CDR3 protein: CASSKEGLKGTGELFF; CDR3 DNA: TGTGCCAGCAGCAAAGAAGGACTAAAAGGCACCGGGGAGCTGTTTTTT
V gene: TRBV11-2; D gene: TRBD2; J gene: TRBJ2-2; clone size: once; CDR3 protein: CASSPRTSGGVNTGELFF; CDR3 DNA: TGTGCCAGCAGCCCGAGGACTAGCGGGGGGGTGAACACCGGGGAGCTGTTTTTT
V gene: TRBV4-1; D gene: NA; J gene: TRBJ1-3; clone size: NA; CDR3 protein: CASSQDMRPPGDTIYF; CDR3 DNA: TGCGCCAGCAGCCAAGATATGAGACCTCCCGGTGACACCATATATTTT
V gene: TRBV5-1; D gene: TRBD1; J gene: TRBJ1-2; clone size: once; CDR3 protein: CASSLTRDRDGYTF; CDR3 DNA: TGCGCCAGCAGCTTGACCCGGGACAGAGATGGCTACACCTTC
V gene: TRBV18; D gene: NA; J gene: TRBJ1-1; clone size: once; CDR3 protein: CASSPGGRVGNTEAFF; CDR3 DNA: TGTGCCAGCTCACCTGGGGGGAGAGTAGGAAACACTGAAGCTTTCTTT
V gene: TRBV5-4; D gene: TRBD1; J gene: TRBJ2-1; clone size: NA; CDR3 protein: CASSGTPRQGPNEQFF; CDR3 DNA: TGTGCCAGCAGCGGAACCCCGAGACAGGGACCGAATGAGCAGTTCTTC
V gene: TRBV5-1; D gene: NA; J gene: TRBJ2-3; clone size: once; CDR3 protein: CASSFPESTDTQYF; CDR3 DNA: TGCGCCAGCAGCTTCCCGGAGAGCACAGATACGCAGTATTTT
V gene: TRBV5-4; D gene: NA; J gene: TRBJ2-2; clone size: NA; CDR3 protein: CASSSNKNTGELFF; CDR3 DNA: TGTGCCAGCAGCAGTAACAAGAACACCGGGGAGCTGTTTTTT
V gene: TRBV24-1; D gene: NA; J gene: TRBJ2-7; clone size: NA; CDR3 protein: CAVGRDSYEQYF; CDR3 DNA: TGTGCCGTGGGCAGGGACTCCTACGAGCAGTACTTC
V gene: TRBV6-5; D gene: NA; J gene: TRBJ1-5; clone size: NA; CDR3 protein: CASSTGGRVGAQHF; CDR3 DNA: TGTGCCAGCAGTACCGGGGGGCGAGTGGGAGCCCAGCATTTT
V gene: TRBV15; D gene: NA; J gene: TRBJ2-5; clone size: NA; CDR3 protein: CATSRDVFLETQYF; CDR3 DNA: TGTGCCACCAGCAGAGATGTTTTCTTGGAGACCCAGTACTTC
V gene: TRBV3-1/TRBV3-2; D gene: NA; J gene: TRBJ2-7; clone size: NA; CDR3 protein: CASSQTSRAYEQYF; CDR3 DNA: TGTGCCAGCAGCCAAACTAGCCGGGCCTACGAGCAGTACTTC
V gene: TRBV7-9; D gene: TRBD2; J gene: TRBJ2-1; clone size: NA; CDR3 protein: CASSSGTSHEQFF; CDR3 DNA: TGTGCCAGCAGCTCTGGGACTAGCCATGAGCAGTTCTTC
V gene: TRBV9; D gene: NA; J gene: TRBJ1-2; clone size: NA; CDR3 protein: CASSVEIGHGYTF; CDR3 DNA: TGTGCCAGCAGCGTAGAGATCGGGCATGGCTACACCTTC
V gene: TRBV6-6; D gene: NA; J gene: TRBJ1-1; clone size: NA; CDR3 protein: CASSYSDTNTEAFF; CDR3 DNA: TGTGCCAGCAGTTACTCGGACACGAACACTGAAGCTTTCTTT
V gene: TRBV29-1; D gene: NA; J gene: TRBJ2-5; clone size: NA; CDR3 protein: CSVGGGGETQYF; CDR3 DNA: TGCAGCGTCGGAGGGGGCGGTGAGACCCAGTACTTC
V gene: TRBV28; D gene: NA; J gene: TRBJ2-7; clone size: NA; CDR3 protein: CASSIPGGYKQYF; CDR3 DNA: TGTGCCAGCAGTATCCCTGGGGGCTACAAGCAGTACTTC
V gene: TRBV4-2; D gene: NA; J gene: TRBJ2-7; clone size: NA; CDR3 protein: CASSQDPGDYEQYF; CDR3 DNA: TGTGCCAGCAGCCAAGATCCAGGGGATTACGAGCAGTACTTC
V gene: TRBV3-1/TRBV3-2; D gene: NA; J gene: TRBJ2-1; clone size: NA; CDR3 protein: CASSQGNSGSSYNEQFF; CDR3 DNA: TGTGCCAGCAGCCAAGGAAATAGCGGAAGCTCCTACAATGAGCAGTTCTTC
V gene: TRBV29-1; D gene: NA; J gene: TRBJ1-1; clone size: NA; CDR3 protein: CSVGGNTGTEAFF; CDR3 DNA: TGCAGCGTGGGGGGGAACACGGGAACTGAAGCTTTCTTT
V gene: TRBV2; D gene: TRBD1; J gene: TRBJ2-3; clone size: NA; CDR3 protein: CASSPGGVGTDTQYF; CDR3 DNA: TGTGCCAGCAGTCCAGGGGGCGTTGGGACAGATACGCAGTATTTT
V gene: TRBV5-1; D gene: NA; J gene: TRBJ2-1; clone size: NA; CDR3 protein: CASSLGRLNEQFF; CDR3 DNA: TGCGCCAGCAGCTTGGGCCGCCTCAATGAGCAGTTCTTC
V gene: TRBV15; D gene: TRBD1; J gene: TRBJ2-5; clone size: NA; CDR3 protein: CATSRGRTGQQETQYF; CDR3 DNA: TGTGCCACCAGCAGAGGTCGGACAGGGCAACAAGAGACCCAGTACTTC
V gene: TRBV28; D gene: NA; J gene: TRBJ1-3; clone size: few; CDR3 protein: CASNHDELSGNTIYF; CDR3 DNA: TGTGCCAGCAACCACGATGAACTCTCTGGAAACACCATATATTTT
V gene: TRBV2; D gene: NA; J gene: TRBJ1-1; clone size: NA; CDR3 protein: CASRVGGTEAFF; CDR3 DNA: TGTGCCAGCAGGGTCGGCGGCACTGAAGCTTTCTTT
V gene: TRBV5-1; D gene: NA; J gene: TRBJ2-5; clone size: NA; CDR3 protein: CASSFSTGEGETQYF; CDR3 DNA: TGCGCCAGCAGCTTTTCGACAGGAGAAGGAGAGACCCAGTACTTC
V gene: TRBV10-3; D gene: NA; J gene: TRBJ1-1; clone size: NA; CDR3 protein: CAILGANTEAFF; CDR3 DNA: TGTGCCATCCTAGGGGCGAACACTGAAGCTTTCTTT
V gene: TRBV2; D gene: NA; J gene: TRBJ1-6; clone size: NA; CDR3 protein: CASSVAKYNSPLHF; CDR3 DNA: TGTGCCAGCAGTGTGGCAAAATATAATTCACCCCTCCACTTT
V gene: TRBV5-1; D gene: TRBD1; J gene: TRBJ1-1; clone size: NA; CDR3 protein: CASSSTGTGGIGTEAFF; CDR3 DNA: TGCGCCAGCAGCTCCACCGGGACAGGGGGAATTGGCACTGAAGCTTTCTTT
V gene: TRBV7-6; D gene: TRBD1; J gene: TRBJ1-3; clone size: NA; CDR3 protein: CASSERKGQGAGNTIYF; CDR3 DNA: TGTGCCAGCAGCGAGAGAAAGGGACAGGGGGCTGGAAACACCATATATTTT
V gene: TRBV28; D gene: NA; J gene: TRBJ1-5; clone size: few; CDR3 protein: CASSLLRGRQPQHF; CDR3 DNA: TGTGCCAGCAGTTTATTGAGGGGCAGGCAGCCCCAGCATTTT
V gene: TRBV6-1; D gene: TRBD2; J gene: TRBJ2-2; clone size: NA; CDR3 protein: CASSEYLGAGGNTGELFF; CDR3 DNA: TGTGCCAGCAGTGAATACCTCGGCGCGGGGGGAAACACCGGGGAGCTGTTTTTT
V gene: TRBV3-1/TRBV3-2; D gene: NA; J gene: TRBJ2-3; clone size: NA; CDR3 protein: CASSRRGDTQYF; CDR3 DNA: TGTGCCAGCAGCCGCCGCGGGGATACGCAGTATTTT
V gene: TRBV4-1; D gene: NA; J gene: TRBJ2-7; clone size: NA; CDR3 protein: CASSRGLDPNYEQYF; CDR3 DNA: TGCGCCAGCAGCCGGGGCCTGGACCCGAACTACGAGCAGTACTTC
V gene: TRBV29-1; D gene: NA; J gene: TRBJ2-6; clone size: NA; CDR3 protein: CSVEGGANVLTF; CDR3 DNA: TGCAGCGTTGAGGGGGGGGCCAACGTCCTGACTTTC
V gene: TRBV5-6; D gene: NA; J gene: TRBJ1-1; clone size: NA; CDR3 protein: CASSSTLYRTENTEAFF; CDR3 DNA: TGTGCCAGCAGCTCAACTTTATACCGGACGGAGAACACTGAAGCTTTCTTT
V gene: TRBV2; D gene: TRBD1; J gene: TRBJ1-2; clone size: NA; CDR3 protein: CASSEPGQGSLSGYTF; CDR3 DNA: TGTGCCAGCAGTGAGCCGGGACAGGGCTCGTTGAGCGGCTACACCTTC
V gene: TRBV19; D gene: TRBD2; J gene: TRBJ2-2; clone size: NA; CDR3 protein: CASLSGSAGELFF; CDR3 DNA: TGTGCCAGCCTAAGCGGGAGTGCCGGGGAGCTGTTTTTT